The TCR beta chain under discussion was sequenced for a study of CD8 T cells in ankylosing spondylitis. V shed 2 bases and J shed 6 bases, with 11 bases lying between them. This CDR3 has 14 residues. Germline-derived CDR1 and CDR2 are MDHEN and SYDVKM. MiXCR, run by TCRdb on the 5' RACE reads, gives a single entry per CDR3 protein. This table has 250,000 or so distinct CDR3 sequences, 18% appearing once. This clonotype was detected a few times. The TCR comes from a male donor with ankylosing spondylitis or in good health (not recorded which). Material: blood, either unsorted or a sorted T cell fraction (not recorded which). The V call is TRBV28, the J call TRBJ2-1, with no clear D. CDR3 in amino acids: CASSLTETLNEQFF. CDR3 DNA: TGTGCCAGCAGTTTAACGGAGACCCTCAATGAGCAGTTCTTC.